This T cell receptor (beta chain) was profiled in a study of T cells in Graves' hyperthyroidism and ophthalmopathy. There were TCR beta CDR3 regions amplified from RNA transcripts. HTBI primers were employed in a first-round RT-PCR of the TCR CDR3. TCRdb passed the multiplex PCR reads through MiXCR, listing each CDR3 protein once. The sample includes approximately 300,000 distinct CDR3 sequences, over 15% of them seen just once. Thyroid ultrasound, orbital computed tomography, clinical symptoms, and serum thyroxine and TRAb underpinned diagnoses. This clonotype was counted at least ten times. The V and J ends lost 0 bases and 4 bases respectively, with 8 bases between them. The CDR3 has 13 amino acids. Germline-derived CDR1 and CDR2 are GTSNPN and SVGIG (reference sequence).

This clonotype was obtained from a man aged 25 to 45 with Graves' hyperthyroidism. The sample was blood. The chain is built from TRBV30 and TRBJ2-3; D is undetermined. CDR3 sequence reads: CAWSVSSADTQYF. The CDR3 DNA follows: TGTGCCTGGAGTGTATCTTCCGCAGATACGCAGTATTTT.